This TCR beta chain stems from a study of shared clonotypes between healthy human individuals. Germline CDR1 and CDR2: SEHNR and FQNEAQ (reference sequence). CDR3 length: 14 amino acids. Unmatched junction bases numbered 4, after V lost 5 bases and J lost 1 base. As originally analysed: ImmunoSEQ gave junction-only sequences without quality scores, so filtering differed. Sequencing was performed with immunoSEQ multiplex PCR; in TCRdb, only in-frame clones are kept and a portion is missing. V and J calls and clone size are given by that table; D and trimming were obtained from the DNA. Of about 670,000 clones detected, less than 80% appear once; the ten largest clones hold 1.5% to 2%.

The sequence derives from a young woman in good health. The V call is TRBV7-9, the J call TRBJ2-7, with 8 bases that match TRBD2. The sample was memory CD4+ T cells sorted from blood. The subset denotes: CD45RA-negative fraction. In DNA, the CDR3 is TGTGCCAGCAGCCTACTAGCGGAGTCCTACGAGCAGTACTTC. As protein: CASSLLAESYEQYF.